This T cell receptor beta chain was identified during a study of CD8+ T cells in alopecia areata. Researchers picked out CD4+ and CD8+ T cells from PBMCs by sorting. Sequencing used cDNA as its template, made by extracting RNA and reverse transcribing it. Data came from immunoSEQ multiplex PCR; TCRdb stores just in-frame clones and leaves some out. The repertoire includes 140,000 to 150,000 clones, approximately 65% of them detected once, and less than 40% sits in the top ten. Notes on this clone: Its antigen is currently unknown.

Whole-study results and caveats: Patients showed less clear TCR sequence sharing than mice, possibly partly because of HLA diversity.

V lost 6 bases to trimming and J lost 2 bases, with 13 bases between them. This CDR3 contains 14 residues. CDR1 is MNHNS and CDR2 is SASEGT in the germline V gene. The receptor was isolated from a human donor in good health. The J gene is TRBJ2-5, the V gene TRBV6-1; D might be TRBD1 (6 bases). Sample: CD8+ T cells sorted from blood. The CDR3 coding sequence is TGTGCCAGCAGCGACAGGTGGGGGCAAGAGACCCAGTACTTC. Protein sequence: CASSDRWGQETQYF.